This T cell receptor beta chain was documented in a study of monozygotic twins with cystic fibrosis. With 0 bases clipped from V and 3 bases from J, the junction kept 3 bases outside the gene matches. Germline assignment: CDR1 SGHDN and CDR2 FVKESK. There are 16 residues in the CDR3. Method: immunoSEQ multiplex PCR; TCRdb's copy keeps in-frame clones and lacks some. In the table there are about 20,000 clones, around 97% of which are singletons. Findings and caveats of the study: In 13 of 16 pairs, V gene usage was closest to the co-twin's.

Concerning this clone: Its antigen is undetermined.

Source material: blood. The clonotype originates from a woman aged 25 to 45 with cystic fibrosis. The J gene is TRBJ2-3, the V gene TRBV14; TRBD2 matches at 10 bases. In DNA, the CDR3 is TGTGCCAGCAGCCAAGATTGGGGACTAGCGACAGATACGCAGTATTTT. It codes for CASSQDWGLATDTQYF.